This T cell receptor beta chain is drawn from a study of early T cells in non-severe SARS-CoV-2 infection. At the level of the study: Unsorted whole blood bulk RNA was sequenced, with unpaired chains. Study-level results: Matches to VDJdb favored anti-spike CD8 responses and missed private and CD4 specificities.

This clonotype came up many times. Its specificity is unknown. Attached unique molecular identifiers marked individual cDNA molecules. In TCRdb, the 5' RACE reads were re-called with MiXCR into one record per CDR3 protein. This sample has about 30,000 distinct CDR3 sequences, with about 4.6% found just once. The germline gives CDR1 MNHNY, CDR2 SVGAGI (reference sequence). The CDR3 spans 16 residues. Unmatched junction bases numbered 8, after V lost 2 bases and J lost 1 base. This sequence joins TRBV6-6 and TRBJ2-7; 7 bases match TRBD1. The receptor's source is an adult who was a healthcare worker with PCR-confirmed SARS-CoV-2 infection or an uninfected control (not recorded which). The sample consisted of whole blood, taken at baseline. The CDR3 region has the DNA TGTGCCAGCAGTTACCCCAGGACAGGCGGGTCCTACGAGCAGTACTTC. Translating it yields CASSYPRTGGSYEQYF.